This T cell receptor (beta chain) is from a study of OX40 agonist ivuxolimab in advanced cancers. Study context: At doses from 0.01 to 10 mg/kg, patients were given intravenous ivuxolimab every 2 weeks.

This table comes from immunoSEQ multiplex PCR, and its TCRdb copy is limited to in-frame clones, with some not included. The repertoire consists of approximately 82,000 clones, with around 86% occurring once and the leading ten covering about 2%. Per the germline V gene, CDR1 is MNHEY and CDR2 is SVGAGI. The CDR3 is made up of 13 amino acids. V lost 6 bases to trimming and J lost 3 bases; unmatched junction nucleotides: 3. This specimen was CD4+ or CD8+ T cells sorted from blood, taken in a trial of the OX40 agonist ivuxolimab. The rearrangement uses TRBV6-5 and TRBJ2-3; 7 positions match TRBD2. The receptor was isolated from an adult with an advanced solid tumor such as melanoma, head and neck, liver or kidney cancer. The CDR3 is CASRGSGTDTQYF. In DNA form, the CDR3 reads TGTGCCAGCAGGGGTAGCGGGACAGATACGCAGTATTTT.